The clone carrying this T cell receptor beta chain was seen only a few times. Its specificity is not known. This record belongs to a study of cytomegalovirus exposure and HLA in healthy donors. Study information: HLA-typed donors were the source of some 85 million unique TCRs, which an early data release held. The study's findings and limits: What a later analysis showed was that several of the most significant clusters appeared linked to common viral pathogens. Researchers catalogued about 150 TCR beta chains as cytomegalovirus-associated.

The donors gave bone marrow, and they were healthy. Germline V lookup: CDR1 MNHNS, CDR2 SASEGT. With V trimmed by 6 bases and J by 5 bases, 8 bases remained unmatched. The CDR3 spans 15 residues. Researchers ran the PCR with 60 Vbeta and 13 Jbeta primers. Method: immunoSEQ multiplex PCR; TCRdb's copy keeps in-frame clones and lacks some. The sample has some 120,000 clones, under 85% seen once. Input material: PBMCs. The chain couples TRBV6-1 to TRBJ2-1; 9 nucleotides agree with TRBD1. The receptor comes from a woman under 30 in good health and CMV-seronegative. This CDR3 is CASSARDRAHNEQFF. The CDR3 DNA is TGTGCCAGCAGCGCCCGGGACAGGGCGCACAATGAGCAGTTCTTC.